The 29 T cell receptor beta chains in this list originate from one sample, sequenced in a study of T cell responses to AZD1222 COVID-19 vaccine. TCRdb's copy holds only in-frame clones and misses some; the assay was immunoSEQ multiplex PCR. In the table there are some 150,000 clones, around 88% of which are singletons. This material consisted of peripheral blood, taken on day 0 of MenACWY control vaccination. Receptors were obtained from an adult in good health.

This rearrangement joins TRBV16 to TRBJ1-3; D not certain. V was trimmed by 1 base and J by 0 bases, leaving 4 bases between them. The CDR3 covers 14 residues. Looked up from germline, CDR1 is KGHSY and CDR2 is FQNENV. CDR3 sequence: CASSQFFSGNTIYF. The CDR3 DNA follows: TGTGCCAGCAGCCAATTTTTCTCTGGAAACACCATATATTTT.

The genes are TRBV7-9 and TRBJ2-1; no definite D call. In germline, CDR1 is SEHNR, CDR2 FQNEAQ (reference sequence). The CDR3 sequence is 15 residues long. V was pared by 2 bases and J by 3 bases, with 11 bases between. CDR3 bases: TGTGCCAGCAGCTTACTCCAGCCCATCTACAATGAGCAGTTCTTC. Translation gives CASSLLQPIYNEQFF.

The chain uses TRBV7-9 and TRBJ2-2; no reliable D call. The ends were cut back, 8 bases at V and 2 bases at J, with 15 bases in the middle. This CDR3 has 15 residues. CDR1 and CDR2 (germline): SEHNR, FQNEAQ (reference sequence). The CDR3 loop is CASRSRGRNTGELFF. CDR3 DNA: TGTGCCAGCCGATCCCGAGGCCGTAACACCGGGGAGCTGTTTTTT.

CDR3 amino acids: CASGRGGTQPQHF. The CDR3 coding sequence is TGTGCTAGTGGGAGAGGAGGGACTCAGCCCCAGCATTTT. The chain couples TRBV12-5 to TRBJ1-5; D might be TRBD1 (5 bases). The CDR3 consists of 13 residues. V shed 6 bases and J shed 6 bases, with 12 bases lying between them. Germline values: CDR1 LGHNT, CDR2 FRNRAP. The complete variable domain, with remaining parts taken from reference TRBV12-5 and TRBJ1-5, reads DARVTQTPRHKVTEMGQEVTMRCQPILGHNTVFWYRQTMMQGLELLAYFRNRAPLDDSGMPKDRFSAEMPDATLATLKIQPSEPRDSAVYFCASGRGGTQPQHFGDGTRLSIL.

The chain carries TRBV6-5 and TRBJ1-1; no definite D call. Trimming removed 2 bases from V and 0 bases from J, with 10 bases in between. The CDR3 is made up of 15 amino acids. Germline CDR1 MNHEY, CDR2 SVGAGI. The CDR3 DNA sequence: TGTGCCAGCAGTTACAGGGCAGCAATGAACACTGAAGCTTTCTTT. This encodes CASSYRAAMNTEAFF.

The V gene is TRBV7-2, the J gene TRBJ2-6; 8 bases agree with TRBD2. Germline CDR1 and CDR2: SGHTA and FQGNSA. J lost 0 bases, V lost 2 bases, and 0 bases had no gene match. The CDR3 spans 16 residues. The CDR3 region is CASSLSGGSGANVLTF. DNA of the CDR3: TGTGCCAGCAGCTTAAGCGGGGGCTCTGGGGCCAACGTCCTGACTTTC.

The chain couples TRBV19 to TRBJ1-6; 8 bases map to TRBD1. With V trimmed by 7 bases and J by 5 bases, 7 bases remained unmatched. The germline CDR1 and CDR2 sequences are LNHDA and SQIVND (reference sequence). The CDR3 consists of 15 residues. DNA for the CDR3: TGTGCCAGTATGGGGACAGGAGGAAATAATTCACCCCTCCACTTT. The encoded protein is CASMGTGGNNSPLHF.

This sequence joins TRBV6-2 or TRBV6-3 and TRBJ1-5; D is unclear. In germline, CDR1 is MNHEY, CDR2 SVGEGT. V was pared by 4 bases and J by 3 bases, with 16 bases between. CDR3 length: 16 amino acids. DNA of the CDR3: TGTGCCAGCAGTTCCCCCCCCGGGCTTGACAATCAGCCCCAGCATTTT. Encoded protein: CASSSPPGLDNQPQHF.

As to this clone: The sample has other DNA sequences that encode this CDR3 too. V and J are TRBV18 and TRBJ2-1; 11 positions match TRBD1. In germline, CDR1 is KGHSH, CDR2 LQKENI. The CDR3 sequence is 16 residues long. J lost 4 bases, V lost 5 bases, and 7 bases had no gene match. CDR3 in amino acids: CASSSAGTGGYNEQFF. CDR3 in DNA: TGTGCCAGCTCATCAGCCGGGACAGGGGGTTACAATGAGCAGTTCTTC.

The chain has TRBV7-2 and TRBJ1-5; no firm D call. Germline V gene data show CDR1 as SGHTA and CDR2 as FQGNSA. Trimming stripped 2 bases from V and 5 bases from J, with 16 bases between. This CDR3 spans 16 amino acids. The CDR3 here is CASSLRSSAAYQPQHF. In DNA form, the CDR3 reads TGTGCCAGCAGCTTAAGAAGTTCGGCAGCCTATCAGCCCCAGCATTTT.

The V call is TRBV4-2, the J call TRBJ2-4; 7 bases are a match to TRBD2. The V and J ends lost 0 bases and 0 bases, in that order; junction bases with no gene match: 8. This CDR3 spans 18 amino acids. Germline V gene data show CDR1 as LGHNA and CDR2 as YNFKEQ. The CDR3 loop reads CASSQDRAGELAKNIQYF. CDR3 coding DNA: TGTGCCAGCAGCCAAGATCGTGCGGGGGAACTAGCCAAAAACATTCAGTACTTC.

The chain is built from TRBV30 and TRBJ2-1; D is perhaps TRBD2 (5 bases). Per germline, CDR1 GTSNPN and CDR2 SVGIG (reference sequence). The V gene lost 2 bases and the J gene lost 5 bases, with 16 bases spanning the gap. CDR3 length equals 15 residues. CDR3 residues: CAWSLTGMRDNEQFF. The DNA for the CDR3 is TGTGCCTGGAGTCTAACCGGGATGAGAGACAATGAGCAGTTCTTC.

The CDR3 DNA sequence: TGTGCCAGCAGCGCGTCCGTTTGGGCTGCCTCCTACGAGCAGTACTTC. Translated, it gives CASSASVWAASYEQYF. The V call is TRBV7-9, the J call TRBJ2-7; D remains ambiguous. This CDR3 has 16 residues. Germline V gives CDR1 SEHNR, CDR2 FQNEAQ (reference sequence). V lost 5 bases to trimming and J lost 0 bases, with 17 bases between them.

This chain uses TRBV24-1 with TRBJ1-5; D is undetermined. The CDR3 sequence is 14 residues long. CDR1 is KGHDR, CDR2 SFDVKD, per germline. The V end lost 3 bases, the J end lost 3 bases, and 8 bases lay between the germline ends. This CDR3 reads CATSDASFNQPQHF. Written as DNA, the CDR3 is TGTGCCACCAGTGATGCTTCATTCAATCAGCCCCAGCATTTT.

This rearrangement joins TRBV4-2 to TRBJ2-5; D might be TRBD1 (5 bases). The CDR3 sequence is 12 residues long. Trimming took 4 bases from V and 4 from J, leaving 7 bases between them. The germline V gene encodes CDR1 LGHNA and CDR2 YNFKEQ. This CDR3 reads CASSLRGETQYF. CDR3 DNA sequence: TGTGCCAGCAGCCTTAGGGGAGAGACCCAGTACTTC.

Worth noting for this clone: Other nucleotide sequences from this sample produce the same CDR3. The chain links TRBV6-5 to TRBJ1-5; D might be TRBD1 (6 bases). Trimming left V 0 bases short and J 3 bases short, with 9 bases between. The germline gives CDR1 MNHEY, CDR2 SVGAGI. The CDR3 contains 15 residues. The chain's CDR3 is CASSYSSGANQPQHF. The CDR3 coding sequence is TGTGCCAGCAGTTACTCTTCAGGGGCCAATCAGCCCCAGCATTTT.

The chain joins TRBV7-9 to TRBJ1-6; perhaps TRBD1 as D (5 bases). Trimming took 4 bases from V and 7 from J, leaving 14 bases between them. Per the germline V gene, CDR1 is SEHNR and CDR2 is FQNEAQ (reference sequence). The CDR3 runs to 15 residues. The CDR3 loop reads CASSYTGTGNSPLHF. The CDR3 DNA reads as TGTGCCAGCAGCTACACTGGGACGGGGAATTCACCCCTCCACTTT.

This clone was detected once. The V and J genes are TRBV19 and TRBJ1-5, with D hard to call. The V end was cut by 0 bases, the J end by 7 bases, with 7 bases between. The CDR3 covers 13 residues. Germline CDR1 reads LNHDA; CDR2 reads SQIVND (reference sequence). CDR3 nucleotide sequence: TGTGCCAGTAGTATAGATGAGGGACAGCCCCAGCATTTT. This codes for CASSIDEGQPQHF.

The chain links TRBV5-1 to TRBJ1-1, with D perhaps TRBD1 (6 bases). The V gene's germline CDR1 is SGHRS and CDR2 YFSETQ. V was trimmed by 0 bases and J by 2 bases, leaving 8 bases between them. CDR3 size: 14 residues. CDR3 bases: TGCGCCAGCAGCTTGGGGGACATCAACACTGAAGCTTTCTTT. This codes for CASSLGDINTEAFF. The entire variable domain, with the rest obtained from reference TRBV5-1 and TRBJ1-1, is as follows: KAGVTQTPRYLIKTRGQQVTLSCSPISGHRSVSWYQQTPGQGLQFLFEYFSETQRNKGNFPGRFSGRQFSNSRSEMNVSTLELGDSALYLCASSLGDINTEAFFGQGTRLTVV.

The genes are TRBV7-2 and TRBJ1-4; the D is unclear. This CDR3 has 14 amino acids. Germline V gives CDR1 SGHTA, CDR2 FQGNSA. V dropped 5 bases and J dropped 7 bases, with 14 bases sitting between them. CDR3 region: CASSPPRRGEKLFF. CDR3 nucleotides: TGTGCCAGCAGCCCCCCCAGGCGGGGTGAAAAACTGTTTTTT.

The gene calls are TRBV4-2 and TRBJ2-7; D gene uncertain. Trimming shortened V by 1 base and J by 3 bases, and 13 bases separated the two germline ends. The germline gives CDR1 LGHNA, CDR2 YNFKEQ. The CDR3 has 15 amino acids. The chain's CDR3 is CASSQGSTANYEQYF. For the CDR3, the DNA is TGTGCCAGCAGCCAAGGAAGTACAGCCAACTACGAGCAGTACTTC.

This clone has a single count. The chain uses TRBV5-1 and TRBJ2-5; 8 positions agree with TRBD2. Germline values: CDR1 SGHRS, CDR2 YFSETQ. The CDR3 spans 17 residues. V was clipped by 2 bases and J by 2 bases; unmatched bases: 11. In DNA, the CDR3 is TGCGCCAGCAGCTTCTACGCGGGAGGAGGTGGGCAAGAGACCCAGTACTTC. Its translation: CASSFYAGGGGQETQYF.

This clone has only one observation. The rearrangement uses TRBV19 and TRBJ2-4; D may correspond to TRBD1 or TRBD2 (6 bases each). Trimming removed 0 bases at V and 2 bases at J, with 20 bases between. The CDR3 consists of 19 residues. The germline V gene has CDR1 LNHDA and CDR2 SQIVND (reference sequence). In nucleotides, the CDR3 is TGTGCCAGTAGTATAGATCGATTCGGGGGAAGGGGGACCAAAAACATTCAGTACTTC. This sequence encodes CASSIDRFGGRGTKNIQYF.

The V call is TRBV2, the J call TRBJ2-1; D remains unclear. V was shortened by 2 bases and J by 13 bases, with 9 bases between the two germline ends. The germline CDR1 and CDR2 sequences are SNHLY and FYNNEI. This CDR3 region has 11 residues. The CDR3 coding sequence is TGTGCCAGCAGTGAATCTTCCGAACAGTTCTTC. The encoded protein is CASSESSEQFF.

The chain recombines TRBV5-5 with TRBJ1-1, with D perhaps TRBD1 (5 bases). The CDR3 length is 14 residues. V lost 0 bases and J 1 base, leaving 7 bases between the germline ends. CDR1 and CDR2 (germline): SGHKS, YYEKEE (reference sequence). CDR3 amino acids: CASSLVGGNTEAFF. CDR3 in DNA: TGTGCCAGCAGCTTGGTGGGGGGGAACACTGAAGCTTTCTTT.

The gene calls are TRBV28 and TRBJ1-5; tentative D call: TRBD1 (5 bases). The CDR3 sequence is 14 residues long. Germline loops: CDR1 MDHEN, CDR2 SYDVKM. V dropped 2 bases and J dropped 2 bases, with 7 bases sitting between them. CDR3 amino acids: CASSLRRGNQPQHF. The CDR3 DNA sequence: TGTGCCAGCAGTTTACGCAGGGGCAATCAGCCCCAGCATTTT.

The V gene is TRBV5-1, the J gene TRBJ2-7; D uncertain. V lost 7 bases to trimming and J lost 0 bases, with 5 bases between them. Germline-derived CDR1 and CDR2 are SGHRS and YFSETQ. This CDR3 spans 11 amino acids. The CDR3 is CASGLSYEQYF. In DNA, the CDR3 is TGCGCCAGCGGGCTCTCCTACGAGCAGTACTTC.

The chain joins TRBV30 to TRBJ1-2; no clear D gene. CDR3 size: 12 residues. The germline V gene encodes CDR1 GTSNPN and CDR2 SVGIG (reference sequence). With 7 bases removed from V and 3 bases from J, the gap between germline ends came to 12 bases. The CDR3 sequence is CAYRAEHYGYTF. DNA for the CDR3: TGTGCCTACCGGGCGGAGCACTATGGCTACACCTTC.

For this clone: The junction shows a germline mismatch at one end, possibly a read error. Other nucleotide sequences in the sample specify the same CDR3. The V and J genes are TRBV27 and TRBJ2-3; no clear D. This CDR3 contains 16 residues. Germline V gives CDR1 MNHEY, CDR2 SMNVEV (reference sequence). Written as DNA, the CDR3 is TGTGCCAGTAGTTCCACCCGATATCCCCAGGCAGATACGCAGTATTTT. Protein product: CASSSTRYPQADTQYF.